The source of this T cell receptor (beta chain) is a study of cytomegalovirus exposure and HLA in healthy donors. Germline V gene sequence: CDR1 MNHEY, CDR2 SVGAGI. This CDR3 has 13 amino acids. In this sample, this clone turned up once. PCR used 60 Vbeta primers and 13 Jbeta primers. Method: immunoSEQ multiplex PCR; TCRdb's copy keeps in-frame clones and lacks some. The sample includes around 190,000 clones, roughly 77% of them seen just once. The source of this sequence is a woman between 45 and 60 years old in good health and CMV-seronegative. The V and J genes are TRBV6-5 and TRBJ2-5, with 7 bases that match TRBD1. The J call may be faulty, since TRBJ2-7 better matches the DNA end. Sequencing was carried out using PBMCs. CDR3 protein: CASRQGSSYEQYF. The CDR3 bases are TGTGCCAGCAGACAGGGGAGCTCCTACGAGCAGTACTTC.